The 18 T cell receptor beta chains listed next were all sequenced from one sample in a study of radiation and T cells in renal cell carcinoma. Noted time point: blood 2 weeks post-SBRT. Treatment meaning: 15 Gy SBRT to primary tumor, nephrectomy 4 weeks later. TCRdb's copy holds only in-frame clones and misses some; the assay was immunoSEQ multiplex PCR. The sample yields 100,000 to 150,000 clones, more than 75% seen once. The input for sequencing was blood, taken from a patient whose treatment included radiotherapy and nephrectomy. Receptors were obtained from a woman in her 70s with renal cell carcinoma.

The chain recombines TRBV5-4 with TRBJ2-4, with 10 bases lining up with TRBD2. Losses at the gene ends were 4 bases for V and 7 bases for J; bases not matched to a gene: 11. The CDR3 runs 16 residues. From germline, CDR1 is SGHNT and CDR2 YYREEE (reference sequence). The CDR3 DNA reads TGTGCCAGCAGCCTCCGTCTAGCGGGGGCGGGGAACATTCAGTACTTC. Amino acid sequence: CASSLRLAGAGNIQYF.

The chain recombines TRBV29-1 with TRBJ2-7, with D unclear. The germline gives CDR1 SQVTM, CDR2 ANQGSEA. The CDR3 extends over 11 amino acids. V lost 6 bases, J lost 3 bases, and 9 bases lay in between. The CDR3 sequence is CSVHDRYEQYF. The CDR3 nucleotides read TGCAGCGTCCACGACCGCTACGAGCAGTACTTC.

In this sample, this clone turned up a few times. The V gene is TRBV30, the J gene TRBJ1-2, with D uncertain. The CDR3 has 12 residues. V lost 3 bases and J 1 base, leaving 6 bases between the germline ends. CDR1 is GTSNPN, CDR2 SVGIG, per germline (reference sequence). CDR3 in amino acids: CAWSPDNYGYTF. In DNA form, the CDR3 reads TGTGCCTGGAGCCCAGATAACTATGGCTACACCTTC.

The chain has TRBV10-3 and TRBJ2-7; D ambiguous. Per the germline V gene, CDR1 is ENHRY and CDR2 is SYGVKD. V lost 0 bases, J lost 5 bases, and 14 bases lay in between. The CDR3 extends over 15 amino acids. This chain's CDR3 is CAISESAGSVHEQYF. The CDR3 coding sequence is TGTGCCATCAGTGAGTCGGCAGGATCGGTCCACGAGCAGTACTTC.

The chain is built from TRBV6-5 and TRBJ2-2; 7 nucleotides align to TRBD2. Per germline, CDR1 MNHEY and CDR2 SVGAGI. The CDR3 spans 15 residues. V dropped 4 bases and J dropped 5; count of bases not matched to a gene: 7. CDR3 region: CASSLSGVGTGELFF. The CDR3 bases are TGTGCCAGCAGTTTAAGCGGGGTGGGAACCGGGGAGCTGTTTTTT.

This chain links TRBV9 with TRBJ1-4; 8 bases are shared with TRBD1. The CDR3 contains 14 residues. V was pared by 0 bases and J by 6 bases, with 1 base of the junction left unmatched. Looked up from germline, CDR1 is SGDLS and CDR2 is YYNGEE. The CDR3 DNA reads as TGTGCCAGCAGCGTAGTGGGACAGGATGAAAAACTGTTTTTT. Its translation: CASSVVGQDEKLFF.

The CDR3 bases are TGTGCCAGCAGGGGAGACAGGGTGACTAATGAAAAACTGTTTTTT. Encoded protein: CASRGDRVTNEKLFF. This chain links TRBV27 with TRBJ1-4; 7 nucleotides match TRBD1. The CDR3 is 15 residues long. Per germline, CDR1 MNHEY and CDR2 SMNVEV (reference sequence). Trimming removed 6 bases from V and 2 bases from J; junction bases left unmatched: 6.

CDR3 sequence reads: CASSEQGDQPQHF. Here the CDR3 DNA reads TGTGCCAGTAGTGAACAGGGAGATCAGCCCCAGCATTTT. V and J are TRBV19 and TRBJ1-5; D possibly corresponds to TRBD1 (6 bases). This CDR3 is 13 amino acids long. The germline CDR1 and CDR2 sequences are LNHDA and SQIVND (reference sequence). Trimming removed 5 bases from V and 5 bases from J, with 10 bases in between.

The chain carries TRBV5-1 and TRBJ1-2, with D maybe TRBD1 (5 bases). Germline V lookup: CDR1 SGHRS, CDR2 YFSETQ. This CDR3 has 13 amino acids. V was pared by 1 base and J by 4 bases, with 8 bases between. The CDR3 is CASSLQGSYGYTF. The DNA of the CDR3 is TGCGCCAGCAGCTTGCAGGGCAGCTATGGCTACACCTTC. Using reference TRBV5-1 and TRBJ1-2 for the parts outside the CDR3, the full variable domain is KAGVTQTPRYLIKTRGQQVTLSCSPISGHRSVSWYQQTPGQGLQFLFEYFSETQRNKGNFPGRFSGRQFSNSRSEMNVSTLELGDSALYLCASSLQGSYGYTFGSGTRLTVV.

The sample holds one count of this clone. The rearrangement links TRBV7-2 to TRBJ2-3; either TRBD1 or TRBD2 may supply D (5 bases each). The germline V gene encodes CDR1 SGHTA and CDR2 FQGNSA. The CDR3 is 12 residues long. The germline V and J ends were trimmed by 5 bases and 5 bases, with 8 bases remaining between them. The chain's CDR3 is CASSNGGDTQYF. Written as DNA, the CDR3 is TGTGCCAGCAGCAATGGGGGAGATACGCAGTATTTT.

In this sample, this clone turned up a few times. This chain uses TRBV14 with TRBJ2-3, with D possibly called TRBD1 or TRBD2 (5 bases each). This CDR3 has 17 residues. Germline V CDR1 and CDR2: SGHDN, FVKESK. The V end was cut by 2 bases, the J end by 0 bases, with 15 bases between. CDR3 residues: CASSQKSWWDSTDTQYF. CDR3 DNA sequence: TGTGCCAGCAGCCAAAAGAGCTGGTGGGACAGCACAGATACGCAGTATTTT.

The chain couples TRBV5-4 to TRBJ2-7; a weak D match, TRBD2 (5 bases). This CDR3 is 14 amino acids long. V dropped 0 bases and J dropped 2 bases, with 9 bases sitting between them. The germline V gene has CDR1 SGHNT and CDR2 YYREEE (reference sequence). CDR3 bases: TGTGCCAGCAGCTTGGGTTCGGAGGCCTACGAGCAGTACTTC. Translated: CASSLGSEAYEQYF.

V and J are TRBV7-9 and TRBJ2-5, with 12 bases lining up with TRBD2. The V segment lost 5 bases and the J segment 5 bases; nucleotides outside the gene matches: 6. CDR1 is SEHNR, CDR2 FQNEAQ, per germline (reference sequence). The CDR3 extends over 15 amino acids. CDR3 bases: TGTGCCAGCAGCCGACTAGCGGGGGCTCAGGAGACCCAGTACTTC. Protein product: CASSRLAGAQETQYF.

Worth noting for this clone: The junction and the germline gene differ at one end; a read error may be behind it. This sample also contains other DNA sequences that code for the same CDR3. Here the CDR3 reads CALERGSLHF. The CDR3 DNA sequence: TGTGCCTTGGAGAGGGGGTCCCTCCACTTC. The chain uses TRBV30 and TRBJ1-6, with D perhaps TRBD1 (6 bases). Germline CDR1 reads GTSNPN; CDR2 reads SVGIG (reference sequence). The CDR3 totals 10 residues.

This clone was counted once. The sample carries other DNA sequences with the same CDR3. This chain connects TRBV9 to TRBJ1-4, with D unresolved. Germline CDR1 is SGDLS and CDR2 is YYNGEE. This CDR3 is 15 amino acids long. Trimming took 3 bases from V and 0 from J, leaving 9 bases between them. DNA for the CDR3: TGTGCCAGCAGCGCCAACGGGGCAACTAATGAAAAACTGTTTTTT. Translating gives CASSANGATNEKLFF.

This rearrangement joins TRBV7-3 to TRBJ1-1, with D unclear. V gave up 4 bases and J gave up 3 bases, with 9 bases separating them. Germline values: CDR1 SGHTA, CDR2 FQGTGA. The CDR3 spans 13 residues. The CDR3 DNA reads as TGTGCCAGCAGCTCGGACCTCTACACTGAAGCTTTCTTT. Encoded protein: CASSSDLYTEAFF. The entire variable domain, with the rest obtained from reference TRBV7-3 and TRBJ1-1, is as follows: GAGVSQTPSNKVTEKGKYVELRCDPISGHTALYWYRQSLGQGPEFLIYFQGTGAADDSGLPNDRFFAVRPEGSVSTLKIQRTERGDSAVYLCASSSDLYTEAFFGQGTRLTVV.

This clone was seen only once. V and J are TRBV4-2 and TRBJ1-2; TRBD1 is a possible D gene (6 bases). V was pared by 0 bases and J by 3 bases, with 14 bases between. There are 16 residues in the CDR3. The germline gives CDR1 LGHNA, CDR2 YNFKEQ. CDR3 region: CASSQDGRGVDYGYTF. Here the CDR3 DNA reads TGTGCCAGCAGCCAAGATGGTAGGGGGGTTGACTATGGCTACACCTTC.

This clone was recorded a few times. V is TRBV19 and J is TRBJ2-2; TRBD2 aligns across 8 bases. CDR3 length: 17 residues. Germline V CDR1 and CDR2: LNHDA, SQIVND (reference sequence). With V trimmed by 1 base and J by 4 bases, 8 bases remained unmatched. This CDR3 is CASSIGAGGLVTGELFF. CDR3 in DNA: TGTGCCAGTAGTATAGGTGCGGGGGGCCTGGTCACCGGGGAGCTGTTTTTT.